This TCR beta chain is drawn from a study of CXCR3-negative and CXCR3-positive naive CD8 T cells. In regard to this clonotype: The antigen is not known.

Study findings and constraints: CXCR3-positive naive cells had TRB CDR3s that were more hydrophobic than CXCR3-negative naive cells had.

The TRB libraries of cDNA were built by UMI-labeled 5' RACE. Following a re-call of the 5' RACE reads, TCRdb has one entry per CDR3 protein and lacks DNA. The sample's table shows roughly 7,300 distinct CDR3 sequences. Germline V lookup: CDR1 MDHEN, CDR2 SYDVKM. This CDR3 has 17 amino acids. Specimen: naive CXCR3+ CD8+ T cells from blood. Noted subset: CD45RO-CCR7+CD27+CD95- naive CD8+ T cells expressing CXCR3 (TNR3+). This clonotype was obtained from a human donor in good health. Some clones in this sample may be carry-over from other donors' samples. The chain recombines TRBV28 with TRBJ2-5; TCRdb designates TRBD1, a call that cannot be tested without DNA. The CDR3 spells CASSGGVEDPSLETQYF.